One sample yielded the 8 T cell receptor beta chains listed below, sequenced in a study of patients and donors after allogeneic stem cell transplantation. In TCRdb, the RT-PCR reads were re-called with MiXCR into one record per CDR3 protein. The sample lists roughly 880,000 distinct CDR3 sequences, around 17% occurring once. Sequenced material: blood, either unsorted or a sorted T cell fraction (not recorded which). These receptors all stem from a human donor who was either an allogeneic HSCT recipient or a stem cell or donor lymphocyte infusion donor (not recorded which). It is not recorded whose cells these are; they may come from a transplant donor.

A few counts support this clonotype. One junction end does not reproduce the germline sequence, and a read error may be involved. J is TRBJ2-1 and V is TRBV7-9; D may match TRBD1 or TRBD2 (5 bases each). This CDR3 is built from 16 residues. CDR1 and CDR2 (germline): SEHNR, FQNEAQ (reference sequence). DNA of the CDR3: TGTGCCAGCAGCATAGCCCGGGACGCACCGTACAATGAGCAGTTCTTC. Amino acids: CASSIARDAPYNEQFF. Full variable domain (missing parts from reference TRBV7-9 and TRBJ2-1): DTGVSQNPRHKITKRGQNVTFRCDPISEHNRLYWYRQTLGQGPEFLTYFQNEAQLEKSRLLSDRFSAERPKGSFSTLEIQRTEQGDSAMYLCASSIARDAPYNEQFFGPGTRLTVL.

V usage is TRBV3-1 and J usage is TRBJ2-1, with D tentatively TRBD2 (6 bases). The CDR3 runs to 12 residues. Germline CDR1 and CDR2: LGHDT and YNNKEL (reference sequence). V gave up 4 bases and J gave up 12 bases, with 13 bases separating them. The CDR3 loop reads CASSPGRQGQFF. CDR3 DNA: TGTGCCAGCAGCCCGGGGAGGCAAGGGCAGTTCTTC.

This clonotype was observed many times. The CDR3 DNA sequence: TGCAGCGTTGCAGGGGGCCTGAACACTGAAGCTTTCTTT. This codes for CSVAGGLNTEAFF. The chain recombines TRBV29-1 with TRBJ1-1; TRBD1 matches at 8 bases. The J segment lost 0 bases and the V segment lost 4 bases, leaving 1 base of the junction unmatched. The germline V gene encodes CDR1 SQVTM and CDR2 ANQGSEA. This CDR3 region has 13 residues.

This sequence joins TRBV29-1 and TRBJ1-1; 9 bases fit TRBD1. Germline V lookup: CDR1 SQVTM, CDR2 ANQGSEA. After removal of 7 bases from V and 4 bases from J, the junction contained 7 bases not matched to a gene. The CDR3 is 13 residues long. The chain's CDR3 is CSGYRGLGTEAFF. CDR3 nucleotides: TGCAGCGGATACAGGGGGCTCGGCACTGAAGCTTTCTTT. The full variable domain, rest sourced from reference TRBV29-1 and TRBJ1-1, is SAVISQKPSRDICQRGTSLTIQCQVDSQVTMMFWYRQQPGQSLTLIATANQGSEATYESGFVIDKFPISRPNLTFSTLTVSNMSPEDSSIYLCSGYRGLGTEAFFGQGTRLTVV.

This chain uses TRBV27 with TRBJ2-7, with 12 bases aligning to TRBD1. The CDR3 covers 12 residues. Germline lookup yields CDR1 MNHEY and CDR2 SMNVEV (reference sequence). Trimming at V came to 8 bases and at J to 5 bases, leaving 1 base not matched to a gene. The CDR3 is CASGTGGHEQYF. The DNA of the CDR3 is TGTGCCAGCGGGACAGGGGGCCACGAGCAGTACTTC.

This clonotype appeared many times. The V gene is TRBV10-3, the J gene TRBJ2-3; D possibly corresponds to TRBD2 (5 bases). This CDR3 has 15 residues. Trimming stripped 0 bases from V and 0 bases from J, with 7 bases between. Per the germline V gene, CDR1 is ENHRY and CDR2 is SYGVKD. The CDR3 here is CAISESKRSTDTQYF. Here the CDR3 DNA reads TGTGCCATCAGTGAGTCGAAGCGGAGCACAGATACGCAGTATTTT.

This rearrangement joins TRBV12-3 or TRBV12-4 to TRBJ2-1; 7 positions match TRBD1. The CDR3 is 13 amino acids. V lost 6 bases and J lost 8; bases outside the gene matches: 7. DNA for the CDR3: TGTGCCAGCAGAAAGACAGGGATCCATGAGCAGTTCTTC. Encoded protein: CASRKTGIHEQFF.

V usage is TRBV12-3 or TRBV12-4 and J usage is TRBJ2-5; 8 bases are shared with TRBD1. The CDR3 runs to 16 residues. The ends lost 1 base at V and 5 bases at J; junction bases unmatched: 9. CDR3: CASSLVRGRYRETQYF. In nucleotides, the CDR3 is TGTGCCAGCAGTTTAGTCAGGGGGCGTTACAGGGAGACCCAGTACTTC.